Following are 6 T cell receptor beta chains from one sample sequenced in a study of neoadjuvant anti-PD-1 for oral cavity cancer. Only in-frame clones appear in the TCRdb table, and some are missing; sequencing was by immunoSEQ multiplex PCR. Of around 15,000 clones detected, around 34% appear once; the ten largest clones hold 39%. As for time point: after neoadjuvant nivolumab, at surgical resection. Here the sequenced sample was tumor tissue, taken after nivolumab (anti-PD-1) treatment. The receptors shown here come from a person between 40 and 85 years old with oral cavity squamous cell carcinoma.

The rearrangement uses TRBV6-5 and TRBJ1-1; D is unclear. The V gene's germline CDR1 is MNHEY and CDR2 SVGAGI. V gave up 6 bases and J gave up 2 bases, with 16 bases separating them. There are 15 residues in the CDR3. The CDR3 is CASRLFILPNTEAFF. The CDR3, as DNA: TGTGCCAGCAGGCTATTCATTCTACCTAACACTGAAGCTTTCTTT.

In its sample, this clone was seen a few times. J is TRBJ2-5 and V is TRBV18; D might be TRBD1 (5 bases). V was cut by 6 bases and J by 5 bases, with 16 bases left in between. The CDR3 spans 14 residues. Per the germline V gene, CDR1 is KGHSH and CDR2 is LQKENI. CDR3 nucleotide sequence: TGTGCCAGCTCCTCGCAGGGCGCCGGGGAGACCCAGTACTTC. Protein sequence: CASSSQGAGETQYF.

CDR3 sequence: CASSEGFPEYYEQYF. As DNA, the CDR3 is TGTGCCAGCAGTGAGGGGTTCCCAGAATACTACGAGCAGTACTTC. The genes are TRBV6-1 and TRBJ2-7; D remains unclear. The CDR3 length is 15 residues. Germline CDR1 and CDR2: MNHNS and SASEGT. V lost 3 bases and J lost 3, with 15 bases in between.

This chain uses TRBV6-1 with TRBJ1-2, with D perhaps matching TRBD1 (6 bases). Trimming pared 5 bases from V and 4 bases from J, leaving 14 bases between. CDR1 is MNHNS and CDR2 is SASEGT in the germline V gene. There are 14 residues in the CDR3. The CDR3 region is CASSSGQRGYGYTF. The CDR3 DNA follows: TGTGCCAGCAGTTCCGGACAGAGGGGCTATGGCTACACCTTC.

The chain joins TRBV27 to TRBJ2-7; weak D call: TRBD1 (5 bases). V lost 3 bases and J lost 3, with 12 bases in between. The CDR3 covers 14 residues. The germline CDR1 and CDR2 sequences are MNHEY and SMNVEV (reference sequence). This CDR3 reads CASSFARAYYEQYF. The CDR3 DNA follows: TGTGCCAGCAGTTTTGCCAGGGCTTACTACGAGCAGTACTTC.

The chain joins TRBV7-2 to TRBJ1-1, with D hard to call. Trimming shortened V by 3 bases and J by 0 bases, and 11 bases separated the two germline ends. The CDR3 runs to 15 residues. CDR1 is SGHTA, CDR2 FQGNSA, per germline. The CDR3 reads CASSFSGSMNTEAFF. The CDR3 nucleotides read TGTGCCAGCAGCTTTAGCGGATCAATGAACACTGAAGCTTTCTTT. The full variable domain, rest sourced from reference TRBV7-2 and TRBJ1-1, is GAGVSQSPSNKVTEKGKDVELRCDPISGHTALYWYRQSLGQGLEFLIYFQGNSAPDKSGLPSDRFSAERTGGSVSTLTIQRTQQEDSAVYLCASSFSGSMNTEAFFGQGTRLTVV.